Listed below are T cell receptor beta chains from one sample, sequenced in a study of long-term antiretroviral therapy in people with HIV. TCRdb's copy holds only in-frame clones and misses some; the assay was immunoSEQ multiplex PCR. The profile covers 20,000 to 25,000 clones, with approximately 76% appearing a single time and 10% to 15% taken by the ten largest. The sequences come from unsorted PBMCs, collected less than 1.8 years before starting antiretroviral therapy. Source of these receptors: a woman aged 35 to 49 with HIV. CDR3s include the opening cysteine and the closing phenylalanine or tryptophan. A D gene is named only where the DNA matches it firmly. Size tells how often a clone was seen (once, few, many) or the class of an expanded clone, and some rows leave it out.

>NA|TRBJ2-3|TRBV5-1|TRBD2
TGCGCCAGCAGGACCGAGAGGAGCGGGGGCACAGATACGCAGTATTTT
CASRTERSGGTDTQYF
>NA|TRBJ1-4|TRBV19|NA
TGTGCCAGTAGTATCCCGGCAGGTAGCGAAAAACTGTTTTTT
CASSIPAGSEKLFF
>NA|TRBJ1-2|TRBV19|NA
TGTGCCAGTACCGGGACCGCGCCCCATGGCTACACCTTC
CASTGTAPHGYTF
>medium-sized|TRBJ2-7|TRBV28|NA
TGTGCCAGCAGTTTAGATGACTACGAGCAGTACTTC
CASSLDDYEQYF
>NA|TRBJ1-4|TRBV30|TRBD1
TGTGCCTGGAGGGGGGGACAGGGGATGAGAAAACTGTTTTTT
CAWRGGQGMRKLFF
>NA|TRBJ2-2|TRBV7-9|NA
TGTGCCACCCCACCTGGATCGGTCACCGGGGAGCTGTTTTTT
CATPPGSVTGELFF
>once|TRBJ2-7|TRBV7-2|NA
TGTGCCAGCAGCTTTGGGGCGGGACGCCTCCCGTACGAGCAGTACTTC
CASSFGAGRLPYEQYF
>NA|TRBJ2-7|TRBV5-1|NA
TGCGCCAGCAGCTTGCGTTCTTCGGGATTATCCTACGAGCAGTACTTC
CASSLRSSGLSYEQYF
>NA|TRBJ2-7|TRBV7-6|TRBD1
TGTGCCAGCAGCTTAGGGGGGACAGACGAGCAGTACTTC
CASSLGGTDEQYF
>NA|TRBJ2-1|TRBV5-6|TRBD1
TGTGCCAGCAGCGTGGGGACAGGCGGCGAGCAGTTCTTC
CASSVGTGGEQFF
>NA|TRBJ2-7|TRBV7-2|TRBD1
TGTGCCAGCAGCTTAGCCAGGGGGTCGTTCTACGAGCAGTACTTC
CASSLARGSFYEQYF
>NA|TRBJ1-5|TRBV5-6|NA
TGTGCCAGCAGCTTGACGGGGGTGTTGGGCAATCAGCCCCAGCATTTT
CASSLTGVLGNQPQHF
>once|TRBJ2-5|TRBV10-1|NA
TGCGCCAGCAGCCTAGACAGCGGACCCCAGTACTTC
CASSLDSGPQYF
>NA|TRBJ2-7|TRBV5-1|NA
TGCGCCAGCAGCTTGGCTCCTTCCTACGAGCAGTACTTC
CASSLAPSYEQYF
>once|TRBJ2-5|TRBV14|NA
TGTGCCAGCAGTCACCCTAGGGGCGGGGCGGAGACCCAGTACTTC
CASSHPRGGAETQYF
>NA|TRBJ1-1|TRBV6-1|NA
TGTGCCAGCAGTACCATCTTGACGAACACTGAAGCTTTCTTT
CASSTILTNTEAFF
>NA|TRBJ1-1|TRBV15|TRBD1
TGTGCCACCAGGGCGGACAGGGGGATCATCGATTCCATGAACACTGAAGCTTTCTTT
CATRADRGIIDSMNTEAFF
>NA|TRBJ2-3|TRBV29-1|NA
TGCAGCGTTGACTGGGGGGACCAGGGGAGAACAGATACGCAGTATTTT
CSVDWGDQGRTDTQYF
>few|TRBJ2-5|TRBV4-1|NA
TGCGCCAGCAGCCAGGGACTTCGGACAGAAGAGACCCAGTACTTC
CASSQGLRTEETQYF
>NA|TRBJ1-5|TRBV7-2|NA
TGTGCCAGCAGCCCCAGTGGAGTCCGCAATCAGCCCCAGCATTTT
CASSPSGVRNQPQHF
>NA|TRBJ1-1|TRBV9|TRBD1
TGTGCCAGCAGCGTCCAAGGGGGGACAGGGCTAACTGAAGCTTTCTTT
CASSVQGGTGLTEAFF
>NA|TRBJ1-1|TRBV10-3|NA
TGTGCCATCAGTGAGTCTGGCAGGGCGGGGAACACTGAAGCTTTCTTT
CAISESGRAGNTEAFF
>NA|TRBJ2-7|TRBV25-1|NA
TGTGCCAGCAGTGGCCCCCTGACTCGGCCCGAGCAGTACTTC
CASSGPLTRPEQYF
>NA|TRBJ2-1|TRBV18|TRBD2
TGTGCCAGCTCACCAAGTGGCGGGAGCTTGTTCAATGAGCAGTTCTTC
CASSPSGGSLFNEQFF
>NA|TRBJ2-7|TRBV5-4|NA
TGTGCCAGCAGCTTGGACACCCAGGGAGAGCAGTACTTC
CASSLDTQGEQYF
>NA|TRBJ2-5|TRBV2|TRBD2
TGTGCCAGCAGGAGTAGCGGGGTGGAGACCCAGTACTTC
CASRSSGVETQYF
>NA|TRBJ1-3|TRBV27|NA
TGTGCCAGCAGTTCCGACGGAAGCTCTGGAAACACCATATATTTT
CASSSDGSSGNTIYF
>NA|TRBJ1-6|TRBV2|NA
TGTGCCAGCAAGTCGAGCTCCTATAATTCACCCCTCCACTTT
CASKSSSYNSPLHF
>NA|TRBJ2-5|TRBV9|TRBD2
TGTGCCAGCAGCACGGGGGGACTAGCGGGAGTAGAGACCCAGTACTTC
CASSTGGLAGVETQYF
>few|TRBJ1-1|TRBV29-1|NA
TGCAGCGCGACAAGAATGAACACTGAAGCTTTCTTT
CSATRMNTEAFF
>NA|TRBJ1-1|TRBV4-2|NA
TGTGCCAGCAGCCAAGGAGACATTTTGAACACTGAAGCTTTCTTT
CASSQGDILNTEAFF
>NA|TRBJ2-4|TRBV6-1|NA
TGTGCCAGCAGGGCGGGACCGAAAAACATTCAGTACTTC
CASRAGPKNIQYF
>NA|TRBJ1-1|TRBV7-2|TRBD1
TGTGCCAGCAGCCGACAGGGGGCAGACACTGAAGCTTTCTTT
CASSRQGADTEAFF
>NA|TRBJ1-1|TRBV30|NA
TGTGCCTGGAATATGGGGAAAACTGAAGCTTTCTTT
CAWNMGKTEAFF